The sequence of this T cell receptor beta chain was determined in a study of cytomegalovirus exposure and HLA in healthy donors (dated by TCRdb to 2015 to 2018). Looking at the study overall: An earlier analysis of 587 of the donors reported about 250 Gb of sequence data and roughly 110 million unique TCR beta sequences from some 180 million T cells. Every discovery cohort repertoire had been produced on one sequencing platform. Donor age, sex, ethnicity and CMV serostatus were compiled together with the repertoire data. The genetic ancestry cluster associated with self-reported Caucasian donors included 81% of the roughly 400 genotyped donors. Four or five DR-DQ haplotypes were handled as single units for association and clustering because linkage in the cohort was strong. Typing coverage varied by locus: roughly 620-630 donors for A, B, C, DRB1 and DQB1; roughly 500 for DQA1; around 570 for DPA1; some 470 for DPB1. In the later analysis, no new phenotypic data were used to find candidate immune exposures; instead, reliance was placed on TCR beta sequences and their occurrence across donors. Among over 350 genotyped donors of the cohort, an average of approximately 240,000 unique TCR beta nucleotide sequences were sequenced per donor, roughly 18% of them non-productive. A later analysis re-analyzed previously published TCR beta repertoires from hundreds of donors and added high-resolution HLA genotyping to study TCR occurrence patterns. Genome-wide SNP genotypes for about 65% of the 666 donors were used in a later genetic analysis, which treated that subset as a discovery cohort. The study was designed to test whether signatures of past pathogen exposure could be identified by cataloging public T cell receptors. In an earlier analysis of a few hundred of the donors, high-throughput TCR beta sequencing was used to judge whether each TCR beta V gene segment behaved as functional or pseudogenic. HLA typing included class I and class II loci at four-digit resolution. About 300 gigabases of sequencing data and around 85 million unique TCR sequences made up an early release that covered 640 HLA-typed donors. A separate validation cohort of some 130 different subjects was used in addition to the roughly 700-subject first cohort. Using immunosequencing, the study profiled T cell repertoires from 640 or so subjects and related those repertoires to cytomegalovirus serostatus. To predict cytomegalovirus infection status, the study combined high-throughput TCR immunosequencing, statistical association of individual TCRs with disease status, and machine learning.

The V end loses 0 bases and the J end loses 0 bases, and a stretch of 13 bases separates them. From the cysteine through the phenylalanine, the CDR3 covers 16 amino acids. Kept here is only the CDR3 DNA, which spans 48 bases and is read in frame from base 1. From the germline V gene (reference sequence), CDR1 is SGHNT and CDR2 is YYREEE. Receptor amplification or capture employed the immunoSEQ multiplex PCR assay. For the multiplex PCR, a mixture combining 60 forward primers for TCR Vbeta segments and 13 reverse primers for TCR Jbeta segments was used. The CDR3 region of rearranged TCR beta genes was amplified from genomic DNA by a multiplex PCR assay. The Illumina HiSeq System was used to sequence the amplified TCR beta libraries as 87-base-pair reads. As for the original processing: A later analysis counted 65 million to 90 million unique TCR beta chains across the 666 repertoires, and 10 million to 12 million of these chains were shared by at least two donors. To remove PCR and sequencing errors, raw reads were error-corrected and collapsed into unique sequences using a nearest-neighbor algorithm that merged closely related sequences. Alignment of CDR3 sequences to IMGT reference sequences was used to assign V, D and J gene segments. For a sequence to be retained, a match of at least six nucleotides was required to both a V gene segment and a J gene segment. A rearrangement was called productive if the CDR3 had no stop codons and remained in frame with V and J, and every other rearrangement was called non-productive. CDR3 was defined by IMGT convention, running from the second conserved V-encoded cysteine to the conserved J-encoded phenylalanine. Sequences without an unambiguous match to a single V gene segment were excluded from the earlier analysis of approximately 600 of the donors. In an earlier analysis of some 590 of the donors, a V segment was called functional when productive rearrangements were above 56.7%, and segregating when the standard deviation between donors exceeded 5%. A statistical classification framework was developed to diagnose cytomegalovirus status using the catalog of TCR beta chain sequences. A later analysis assigned V and J genes by comparing TCR nucleotide sequences with IMGT/GENE-DB human TR gene sequences. Using the TCRdist pipeline, a later analysis assigned CDR3 sequences along with most-parsimonious VDJ recombination scenarios. In a later analysis, each TCR beta chain was defined by its CDR3 amino acid sequence together with its V-gene family, and reads without a unique V-gene family were excluded. As a way to deal with suspected cross-contamination and a sequencing artifact, a later analysis dropped 450 to 600 nucleotide sequences that were highly shared and had low generation probability. In a later analysis, a clonal expansion index for each public chain was calculated from normalized within-repertoire ranks of inferred template counts. In a later analysis, generation probabilities were computed with a VDJ recombination model fitted to out-of-frame rearrangements, and the resulting probabilities were checked against IGoR. Hypergeometric tests were used in a later analysis to score TCR-TCR, TCR-HLA and TCR-CMV co-occurrence, with a repertoire-size bias correction applied to the TCR pairs. In a later analysis, false discovery rates were estimated by permuting HLA or CMV assignments 20 times. In a later analysis, co-occurring TCRs were grouped using DBSCAN, with TCRdist sequence similarity added in when clustering inside HLA-allele-positive subsets. Co-occurrence clustering excluded repertoires with fewer than 30,000 or more than 120,000 public chains, plus five with anomalous nucleotide sharing. In TCRdb, the immuneACCESS table is reduced to in-frame sequences with V and J assigned. These tables do not hold every clone; where another copy was compared, an unresolved V gene accounts for under half, and the others remain unexplained. V, J and clone size are those of that table, while D and trimming were read from the DNA. The sample table records approximately 190,000 clones; roughly 80% of these occur just once. Of the sample, approximately 6% falls within the top ten clones.

Here is what the overall study found, with its caveats: This cohort had only TCR beta chains sequenced, and the lack of alpha or paired-chain data limited which features could be detected. Linkage disequilibrium might explain the correlated functional status among segregating V segments, but an unknown experimental factor could not be ruled out. The presence/absence analyses assumed that sequencing depth was roughly uniform across donors, and that assumption may not be true. In an earlier analysis of about 550 of the donors, most TCR beta V segments were observed in productive rearrangements about 87% or about 30% of the time, broadly matching IMGT annotations. A later analysis found that HLA-associated TCR beta chains were more clonally expanded and had lower generation probabilities than equally common non-associated chains. An association between a missense DCLRE1C variant and V-gene and J-gene trimming of TCR beta chains was found in a later genetic analysis and replicated in an independent cohort. A total of 150 to 200 TCR beta chains were listed by the study as associated with cytomegalovirus. Immune exposure information for the cohort was limited to CMV serostatus. A cluster of highly shared sequence variants was judged likely to represent a technical artifact of the sequencing pipeline. According to the authors, the approach could potentially be generalized to other disease states and immunological phenotypes. According to a later analysis, most CMV-associated TCR beta chains appeared to be HLA-restricted, and the HLA associations seemed to be driven largely by CMV exposure. A later analysis reported that several top co-occurrence clusters appeared linked to parvovirus B19, influenza, CMV and Epstein-Barr virus. When HLA alleles, especially DR and DQ, strongly co-occurred, attributing TCR associations to individual alleles was difficult. Because HLA typing was missing for some donors at each locus, association tests included only the typed subset. The classifier was reported to diagnose cytomegalovirus status with high specificity and sensitivity in both the original and validation cohorts. In a later genetic analysis, fewer N-insertions in productive TCRs were reported among donors in an Asian-associated ancestry cluster than the roughly 670-donor mean. According to a later analysis, TCR association rates differed among HLA loci, with DRB1 alleles showing the most associated TCRs and HLA-C alleles showing the fewest. Most TCR sequences were seen in very few donors, while some public TCRs were found in many individuals. A few of the identified cytomegalovirus-associated TCR beta chains were confirmed in vitro to be specific for cytomegalovirus antigens. A further reported finding was that TCR beta sequences accurately predicted the HLA-A and HLA-B alleles for most subjects in the first cohort. A later analysis associated 17,000 or so TCR beta sequences with specific HLA alleles at a false discovery rate of 0.05. Some IMGT-functional V segments, including TRBV6-2 and TRBV6-3, could not be told apart with the 87-base-pair reads, so those segments were excluded. Because counts were too low, seventeen rarely observed V segments, including chromosome 9 orphons, were left out of the earlier analysis of 500 to 650 of the donors.

The cohort comprised 670 or so healthy bone marrow donors. All cohort members were sampled while nominally healthy, although unrecorded immune exposures were likely present. The donor tested CMV seropositive, placing the donor among the 289 seropositive members of the cohort. Each donor provided a peripheral blood sample, and peripheral blood mononuclear cells were used for TCR beta sequencing. Genomic DNA extraction from the blood cell samples was performed with the Qiagen DNeasy Blood Extraction Kit. Concerning this clone: Its antigen remains unidentified. Base qualities are not provided; no much larger clone lies one nucleotide away.

This TCR was recovered from a man aged 40-49 years in good health and CMV-seropositive. The V gene is TRBV5-4 and the J gene is TRBJ2-7, with a weak D call of TRBD2 (5 bases match). The source material was PBMCs. The CDR3 in this case is CASSLDFFGDSYEQYF. Read as DNA, the sequence is TGTGCCAGCAGCTTGGACTTTTTCGGGGACTCCTACGAGCAGTACTTC.